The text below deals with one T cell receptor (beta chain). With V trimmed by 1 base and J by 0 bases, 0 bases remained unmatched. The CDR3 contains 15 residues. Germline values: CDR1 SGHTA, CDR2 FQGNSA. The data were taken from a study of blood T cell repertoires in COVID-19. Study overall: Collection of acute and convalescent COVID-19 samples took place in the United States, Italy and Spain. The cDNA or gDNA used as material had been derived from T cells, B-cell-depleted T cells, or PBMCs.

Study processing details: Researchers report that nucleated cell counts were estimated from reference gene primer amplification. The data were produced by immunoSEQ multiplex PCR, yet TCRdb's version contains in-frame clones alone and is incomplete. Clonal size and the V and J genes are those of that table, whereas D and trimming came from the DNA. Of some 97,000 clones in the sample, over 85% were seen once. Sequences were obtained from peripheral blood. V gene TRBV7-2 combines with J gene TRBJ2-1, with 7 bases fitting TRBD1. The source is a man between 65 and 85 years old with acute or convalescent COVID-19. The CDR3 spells CASSLGQGSYNEQFF. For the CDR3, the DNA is TGTGCCAGCAGCTTAGGACAGGGCTCCTACAATGAGCAGTTCTTC. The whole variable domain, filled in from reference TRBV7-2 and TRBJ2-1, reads GAGVSQSPSNKVTEKGKDVELRCDPISGHTALYWYRQSLGQGLEFLIYFQGNSAPDKSGLPSDRFSAERTGGSVSTLTIQRTQQEDSAVYLCASSLGQGSYNEQFFGPGTRLTVL.